This record looks at one TCR beta chain sequence and its context. Germline assignment: CDR1 SGDLS and CDR2 YYNGEE. Between the trimmed V and J ends, which lost 0 bases and 0 bases, there was a span of 7 bases. The CDR3 runs to 15 residues. This sample is part of a study of control samples from healthy donors and cancer patients. Libraries were prepared by immunoSEQ multiplex PCR; TCRdb keeps only in-frame clonotypes and omits some of them. The table includes 160,000 or so clones, about 94% detected once. This sequence joins TRBV9 and TRBJ2-1; D gene unclear. Sequencing input: blood. The sequence was collected from a man in his forties or fifties in good health. CDR3 nucleotides: TGTGCCAGCAGCGTAGGACGGAGCTCCTACAATGAGCAGTTCTTC. Residues: CASSVGRSSYNEQFF. Variable domain in full (rest from reference TRBV9 and TRBJ2-1): DSGVTQTPKHLITATGQRVTLRCSPRSGDLSVYWYQQSLDQGLQFLIQYYNGEERAKGNILERFSAQQFPDLHSELNLSSLELGDSALYFCASSVGRSSYNEQFFGPGTRLTVL.